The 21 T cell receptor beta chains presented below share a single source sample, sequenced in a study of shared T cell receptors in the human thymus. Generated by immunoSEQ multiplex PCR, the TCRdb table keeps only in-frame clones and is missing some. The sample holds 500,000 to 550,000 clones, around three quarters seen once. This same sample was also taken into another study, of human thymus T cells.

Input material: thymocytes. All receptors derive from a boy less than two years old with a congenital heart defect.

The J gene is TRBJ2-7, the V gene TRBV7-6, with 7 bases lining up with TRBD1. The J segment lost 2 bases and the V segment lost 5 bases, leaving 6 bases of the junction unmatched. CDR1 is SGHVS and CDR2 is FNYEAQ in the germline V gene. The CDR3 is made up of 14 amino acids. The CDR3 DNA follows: TGTGCCAGCAGCCTTGGACAGGCCACCTACGAGCAGTACTTC. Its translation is CASSLGQATYEQYF.

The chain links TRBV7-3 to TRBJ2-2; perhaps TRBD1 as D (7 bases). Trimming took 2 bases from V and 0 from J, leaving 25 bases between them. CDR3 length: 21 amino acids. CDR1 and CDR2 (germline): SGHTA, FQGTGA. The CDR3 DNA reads TGTGCCAGCAGCTTATATGGCAGGGGGGACGAGGGAGGAACGAACACCGGGGAGCTGTTTTTT. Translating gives CASSLYGRGDEGGTNTGELFF.

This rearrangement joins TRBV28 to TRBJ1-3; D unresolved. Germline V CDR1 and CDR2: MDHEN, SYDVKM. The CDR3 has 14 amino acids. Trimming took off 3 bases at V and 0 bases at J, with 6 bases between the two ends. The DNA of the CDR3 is TGTGCCAGCAGTTTCCGAGTCTCTGGAAACACCATATATTTT. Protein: CASSFRVSGNTIYF.

The DNA for the CDR3 is TGTGCCAGCAGCACGCGCGGACGGGATTATGGCTACACCTTC. This translates into CASSTRGRDYGYTF. The chain couples TRBV10-3 to TRBJ1-2; D not resolved. This CDR3 is 14 amino acids long. Germline CDR1 and CDR2: ENHRY and SYGVKD. Trimming removed 10 bases from V and 5 bases from J, with 20 bases in between.

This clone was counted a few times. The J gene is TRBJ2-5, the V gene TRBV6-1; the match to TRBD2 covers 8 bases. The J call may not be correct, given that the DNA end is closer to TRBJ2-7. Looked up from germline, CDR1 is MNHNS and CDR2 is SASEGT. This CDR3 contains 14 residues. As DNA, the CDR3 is TGTGCCAGCAGTGAGAGCGGGAGAGGCTACGAGCAGTACTTC. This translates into CASSESGRGYEQYF.

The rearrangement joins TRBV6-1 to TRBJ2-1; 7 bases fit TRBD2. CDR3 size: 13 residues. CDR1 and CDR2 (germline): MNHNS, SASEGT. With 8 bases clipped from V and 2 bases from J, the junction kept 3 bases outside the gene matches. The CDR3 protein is CASGGTTYNEQFF. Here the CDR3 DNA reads TGTGCCAGCGGGGGGACTACCTACAATGAGCAGTTCTTC.

CDR3 bases: TGTGCCAGCAGCTTAGATAGAGGACTTGAAGGAGGGTACAATGAAAAACTGTTTTTT. It translates to CASSLDRGLEGGYNEKLFF. V and J are TRBV11-2 and TRBJ1-4, with D uncertain. Germline V lookup: CDR1 SGHAT, CDR2 FQNNGV. Trimming left V 0 bases short and J 5 bases short, with 22 bases between. CDR3 length: 19 residues.

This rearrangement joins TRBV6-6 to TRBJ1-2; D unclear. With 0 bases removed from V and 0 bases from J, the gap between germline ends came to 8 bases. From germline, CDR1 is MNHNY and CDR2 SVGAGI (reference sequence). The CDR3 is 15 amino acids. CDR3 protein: CASSYSGVPNYGYTF. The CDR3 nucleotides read TGTGCCAGCAGTTACTCGGGAGTCCCTAACTATGGCTACACCTTC.

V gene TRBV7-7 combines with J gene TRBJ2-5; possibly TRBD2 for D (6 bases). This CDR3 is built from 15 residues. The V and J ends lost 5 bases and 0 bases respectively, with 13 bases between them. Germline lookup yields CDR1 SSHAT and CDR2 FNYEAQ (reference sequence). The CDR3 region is CASSPSGGNQETQYF. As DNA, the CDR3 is TGTGCCAGCAGCCCCAGTGGCGGGAACCAAGAGACCCAGTACTTC.

CDR3 DNA sequence: TGTGCCAGCAGCCCGGAGCGCCCACTCGGCAATGAGCAGTTCTTC. Amino acids: CASSPERPLGNEQFF. The chain is built from TRBV7-8 and TRBJ2-1; D gene unclear. V was shortened by 5 bases and J by 6 bases, with 17 bases between the two germline ends. CDR3 size: 15 residues. Germline values: CDR1 SGHVS, CDR2 FQNEAQ.

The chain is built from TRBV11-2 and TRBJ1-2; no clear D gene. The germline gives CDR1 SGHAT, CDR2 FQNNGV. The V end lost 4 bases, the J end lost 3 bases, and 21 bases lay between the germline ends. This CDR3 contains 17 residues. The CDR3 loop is CASSSSMPGVVDYGYTF. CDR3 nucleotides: TGTGCCAGCAGCTCTAGTATGCCCGGGGTAGTCGACTATGGCTACACCTTC. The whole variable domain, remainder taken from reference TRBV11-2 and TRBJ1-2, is EAGVAQSPRYKIIEKRQSVAFWCNPISGHATLYWYQQILGQGPKLLIQFQNNGVVDDSQLPKDRFSAERLKGVDSTLKIQPAKLEDSAVYLCASSSSMPGVVDYGYTFGSGTRLTVV.

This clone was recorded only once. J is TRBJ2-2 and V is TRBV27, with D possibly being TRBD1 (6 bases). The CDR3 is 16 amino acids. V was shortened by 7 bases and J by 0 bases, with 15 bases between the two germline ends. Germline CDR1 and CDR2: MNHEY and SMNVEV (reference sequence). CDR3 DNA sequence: TGTGCCAGCACCCTGGGGGCAGGAGCGAACACCGGGGAGCTGTTTTTT. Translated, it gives CASTLGAGANTGELFF.

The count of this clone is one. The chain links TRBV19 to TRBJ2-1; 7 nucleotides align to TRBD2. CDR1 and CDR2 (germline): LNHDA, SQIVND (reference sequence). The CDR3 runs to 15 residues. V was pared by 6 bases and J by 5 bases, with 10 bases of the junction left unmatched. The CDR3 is CASRPGRSTHNEQFF. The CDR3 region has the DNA TGTGCCAGTAGGCCCGGGAGGAGTACTCACAATGAGCAGTTCTTC.

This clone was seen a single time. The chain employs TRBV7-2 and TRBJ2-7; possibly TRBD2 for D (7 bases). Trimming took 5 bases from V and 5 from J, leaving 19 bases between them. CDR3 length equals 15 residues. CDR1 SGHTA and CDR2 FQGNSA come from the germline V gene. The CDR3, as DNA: TGTGCCAGCAGCCACGACACGGGGGGCCATCACGAGCAGTACTTC. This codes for CASSHDTGGHHEQYF.

CDR3 region: CASSLGDRGISKNTGELFF. Here the CDR3 DNA reads TGTGCCAGCAGCTTAGGCGACAGGGGAATTTCAAAGAACACCGGGGAGCTGTTTTTT. The chain combines TRBV7-8 with TRBJ2-2, with 8 bases fitting TRBD1. J was trimmed by 1 base and V by 1 base; bases with no gene match: 11. The CDR3 is 19 residues long. Germline V gene data show CDR1 as SGHVS and CDR2 as FQNEAQ.

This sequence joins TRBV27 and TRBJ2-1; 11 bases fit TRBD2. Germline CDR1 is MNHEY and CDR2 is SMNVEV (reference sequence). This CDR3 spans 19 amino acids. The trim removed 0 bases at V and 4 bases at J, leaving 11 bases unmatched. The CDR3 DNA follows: TGTGCCAGCAGTTTATCCACTAGCGGGAGAATGGAGGGATACAATGAGCAGTTCTTC. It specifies CASSLSTSGRMEGYNEQFF.

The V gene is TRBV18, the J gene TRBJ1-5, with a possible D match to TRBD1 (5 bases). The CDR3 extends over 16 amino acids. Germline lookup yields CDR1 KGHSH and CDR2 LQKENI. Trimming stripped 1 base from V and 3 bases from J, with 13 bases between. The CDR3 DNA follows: TGTGCCAGCTCACCACACGCGCCAGGGCACAATCAGCCCCAGCATTTT. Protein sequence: CASSPHAPGHNQPQHF.

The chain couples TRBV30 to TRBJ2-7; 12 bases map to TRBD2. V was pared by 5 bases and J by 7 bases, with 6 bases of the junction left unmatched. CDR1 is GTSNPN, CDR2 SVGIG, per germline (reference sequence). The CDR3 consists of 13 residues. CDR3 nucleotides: TGTGCCTGGCTAGCGGGAGGGGGGTTGGAGCAGTACTTC. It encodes CAWLAGGGLEQYF. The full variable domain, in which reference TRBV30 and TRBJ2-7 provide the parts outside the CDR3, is SQTIHQWPATLVQPVGSPLSLECTVEGTSNPNLYWYRQAAGRGLQLLFYSVGIGQISSEVPQNLSASRPQDRQFILSSKKLLLSDSGFYLCAWLAGGGLEQYFGPGTRLTVT.

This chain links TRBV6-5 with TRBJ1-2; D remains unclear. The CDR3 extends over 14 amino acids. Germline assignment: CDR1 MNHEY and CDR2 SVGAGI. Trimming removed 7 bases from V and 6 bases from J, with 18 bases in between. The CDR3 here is CASTSITTAHGYTF. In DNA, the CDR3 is TGTGCCAGCACCTCCATAACCACAGCCCATGGCTACACCTTC.

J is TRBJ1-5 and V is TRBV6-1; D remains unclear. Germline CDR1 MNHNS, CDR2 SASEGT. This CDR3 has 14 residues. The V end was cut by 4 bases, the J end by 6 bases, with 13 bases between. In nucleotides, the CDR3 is TGTGCCAGCAGTGCCCGGGCCGAGGGTCAGCCCCAGCATTTT. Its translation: CASSARAEGQPQHF.

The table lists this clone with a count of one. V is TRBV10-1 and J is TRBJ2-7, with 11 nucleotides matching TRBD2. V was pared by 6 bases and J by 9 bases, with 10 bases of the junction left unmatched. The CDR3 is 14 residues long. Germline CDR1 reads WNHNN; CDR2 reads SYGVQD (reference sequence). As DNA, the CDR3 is TGCGCCAGCAGAGGGACTAGCGGACGTAATCGGCAGTACTTC. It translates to CASRGTSGRNRQYF.